The clone carrying this TCR beta chain came up many times. Germline V gene lookup returns CDR1 SNHLY and CDR2 FYNNEI. The junction had 5 bases not matched to a gene; V was cut back by 7 bases and J by 3 bases. CDR3 size: 14 residues. This sample stems from a study of response to subunit inactivated influenza vaccine. Via MiXCR, TCRdb re-called the RT-PCR reads, giving one row per CDR3 protein. Among about 540,000 distinct CDR3 sequences listed, roughly 25% were seen once. This same sample was also part of a study on T cells expressing NK-cell markers. From that report: UMIs accompanied the 5'RACE template switching by which TCR beta cDNA was made. Sequencing of TCR beta repertoires drew on sorted CD3+CD56+NKG2C+, CD3+CD56+NKG2C- and CD3+CD56-NKG2C+ T cells.

The sequencing used CD4+ T cells sorted from PBMCs, collected approximately 13 days after vaccination. The V call is TRBV2, the J call TRBJ2-7, with 11 positions matching TRBD1. This TCR was recovered from a man aged 50-59 years who received an inactivated influenza vaccine. The CDR3 loop is CASTRDRGNYEQYF. CDR3 nucleotides: TGTGCCAGCACCCGGGACAGGGGGAACTACGAGCAGTACTTC. The entire variable domain, with the rest obtained from reference TRBV2 and TRBJ2-7, is as follows: EPEVTQTPSHQVTQMGQEVILRCVPISNHLYFYWYRQILGQKVEFLVSFYNNEISEKSEIFDDQFSVERPDGSNFTLKIRSTKLEDSAMYFCASTRDRGNYEQYFGPGTRLTVT.